These 10 T cell receptor beta chains share one sample of origin, sequenced in a study of identical twins. TCRdb reprocessed the 5' RACE reads via MiXCR and lists one record per CDR3 protein. The sample has around 500,000 distinct CDR3 sequences; around 14% are singletons. In addition, the sample was reused for a study of yellow fever vaccine responses in identical twins.

Sequenced material: CD4+ T cells sorted from blood. The receptors come from a woman aged 18-29 years in good health.

In its sample, this clonotype was seen a few times. The V gene is TRBV29-1, the J gene TRBJ2-1; tentatively, D is TRBD1 (7 bases). The CDR3 is 14 amino acids. The ends were cut back, 6 bases at V and 2 bases at J, with 14 bases in the middle. The germline V gene encodes CDR1 SQVTM and CDR2 ANQGSEA. DNA for the CDR3: TGCAGCGTCAACCCCAGGGGGGCCTACAATGAGCAGTTCTTC. Its protein product is CSVNPRGAYNEQFF.

This clonotype has more than one count but fewer than ten. This chain links TRBV7-9 with TRBJ2-1, with TRBD2 matching over 15 bases. Germline CDR1 is SEHNR and CDR2 is FQNEAQ (reference sequence). CDR3 length: 15 amino acids. V trimming: 5 bases; J trimming: 9 bases; junction bases outside the gene matches: 5. The chain's CDR3 is CASSTGLAGGTEQFF. The CDR3 coding sequence is TGTGCCAGCAGCACAGGACTAGCGGGGGGGACTGAGCAGTTCTTC.

This clonotype came up a few times. The chain is built from TRBV27 and TRBJ2-5, with D uncertain. The CDR3 is 15 residues long. With 6 bases removed from V and 5 bases from J, the gap between germline ends came to 19 bases. Per germline, CDR1 MNHEY and CDR2 SMNVEV (reference sequence). Written as DNA, the CDR3 is TGTGCCAGCAGCCCCACACAGTCTATACGGGAGACCCAGTACTTC. It translates to CASSPTQSIRETQYF.

The chain employs TRBV20-1 and TRBJ2-1; 13 bases map to TRBD2. The V segment lost 2 bases and the J segment 9 bases; nucleotides outside the gene matches: 7. Germline CDR1 reads DFQATT; CDR2 reads SNEGSKA (reference sequence). The CDR3 is 15 amino acids. The CDR3 reads CSARKTSGGAGEQFF. In nucleotides, the CDR3 is TGCAGTGCTAGAAAAACTAGCGGGGGGGCCGGTGAGCAGTTCTTC.

This clonotype was detected only a few times. The V and J genes are TRBV20-1 and TRBJ2-1, with TRBD1 matching over 7 bases. Germline lookup yields CDR1 DFQATT and CDR2 SNEGSKA (reference sequence). This CDR3 contains 14 residues. V shed 1 base, J shed 3 bases, and the junction held 3 bases outside the gene matches. CDR3 nucleotides: TGCAGTGCTAGAGGGACAGGATACTACAATGAGCAGTTCTTC. Translation gives CSARGTGYYNEQFF.

The sample holds a few counts of this clonotype. This chain uses TRBV5-1 with TRBJ2-5; either TRBD1 or TRBD2 may supply D (5 bases each). This CDR3 is built from 15 residues. Trimming removed 2 bases at V and 1 base at J, with 12 bases between. From germline, CDR1 is SGHRS and CDR2 YFSETQ. CDR3 nucleotides: TGCGCCAGCAGCTTTGAGGGGAACTTCCAAGAGACCCAGTACTTC. It encodes CASSFEGNFQETQYF. Together with reference TRBV5-1 and TRBJ2-5, the CDR3 gives the full variable domain: KAGVTQTPRYLIKTRGQQVTLSCSPISGHRSVSWYQQTPGQGLQFLFEYFSETQRNKGNFPGRFSGRQFSNSRSEMNVSTLELGDSALYLCASSFEGNFQETQYFGPGTRLLVL.

Ten or more counts support this clonotype. The CDR3 protein is CASTGADTQYF. The CDR3 nucleotides read TGTGCCAGCACAGGGGCAGATACGCAGTATTTT. V gene TRBV12-3 or TRBV12-4 combines with J gene TRBJ2-3, with D tentatively TRBD1 (6 bases). This CDR3 is 11 amino acids long. V lost 7 bases and J 4 bases, leaving 6 bases between the germline ends.

This clonotype was picked up many times. The genes are TRBV7-2 and TRBJ2-7, with 7 nucleotides matching TRBD1. Germline assignment: CDR1 SGHTA and CDR2 FQGNSA. This CDR3 has 15 amino acids. V shed 5 bases, J shed 4 bases, and the junction held 11 bases outside the gene matches. This chain's CDR3 is CASSRRITGVYEQYF. The CDR3, as DNA: TGTGCCAGCAGCCGCAGAATTACAGGGGTGTACGAGCAGTACTTC.

This clonotype appeared a few times. The CDR3, as DNA: TGTGCCAGGGGCCTCGAGCAGTACTTC. Translating it yields CARGLEQYF. This chain links TRBV7-9 with TRBJ2-7; D ambiguous. Germline assignment: CDR1 SEHNR and CDR2 FQNEAQ (reference sequence). Trimming shortened V by 9 bases and J by 6 bases, and 6 bases separated the two germline ends. The CDR3 spans 9 residues. Full variable domain (rest looked up from reference TRBV7-9 and TRBJ2-7): DTGVSQNPRHKITKRGQNVTFRCDPISEHNRLYWYRQTLGQGPEFLTYFQNEAQLEKSRLLSDRFSAERPKGSFSTLEIQRTEQGDSAMYLCARGLEQYFGPGTRLTVT.

This clonotype was recorded a few times. This sequence joins TRBV5-1 and TRBJ1-2; the D is unclear. The germline V gene has CDR1 SGHRS and CDR2 YFSETQ. Trimming left V 0 bases short and J 4 bases short, with 10 bases between. The CDR3 sequence is 14 residues long. For the CDR3, the DNA is TGCGCCAGCAGCTTGGCCCTGTCGAGCTATGGCTACACCTTC. This translates into CASSLALSSYGYTF.